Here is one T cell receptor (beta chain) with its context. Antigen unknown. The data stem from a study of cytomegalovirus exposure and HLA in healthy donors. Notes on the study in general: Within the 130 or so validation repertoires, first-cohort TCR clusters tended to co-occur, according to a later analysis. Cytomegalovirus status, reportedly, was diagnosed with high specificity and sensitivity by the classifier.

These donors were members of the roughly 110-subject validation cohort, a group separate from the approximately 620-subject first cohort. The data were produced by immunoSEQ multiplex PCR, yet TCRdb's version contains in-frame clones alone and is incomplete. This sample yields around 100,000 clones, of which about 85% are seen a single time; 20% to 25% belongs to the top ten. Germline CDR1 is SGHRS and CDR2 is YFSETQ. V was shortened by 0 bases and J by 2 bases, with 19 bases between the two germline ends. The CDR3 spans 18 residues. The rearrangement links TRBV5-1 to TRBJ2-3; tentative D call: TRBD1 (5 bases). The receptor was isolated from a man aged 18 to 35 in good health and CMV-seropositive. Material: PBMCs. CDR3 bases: TGCGCCAGCAGCTTGGTGTCTGGTGGGGCAGGTATCACAGATACGCAGTATTTT. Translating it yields CASSLVSGGAGITDTQYF.